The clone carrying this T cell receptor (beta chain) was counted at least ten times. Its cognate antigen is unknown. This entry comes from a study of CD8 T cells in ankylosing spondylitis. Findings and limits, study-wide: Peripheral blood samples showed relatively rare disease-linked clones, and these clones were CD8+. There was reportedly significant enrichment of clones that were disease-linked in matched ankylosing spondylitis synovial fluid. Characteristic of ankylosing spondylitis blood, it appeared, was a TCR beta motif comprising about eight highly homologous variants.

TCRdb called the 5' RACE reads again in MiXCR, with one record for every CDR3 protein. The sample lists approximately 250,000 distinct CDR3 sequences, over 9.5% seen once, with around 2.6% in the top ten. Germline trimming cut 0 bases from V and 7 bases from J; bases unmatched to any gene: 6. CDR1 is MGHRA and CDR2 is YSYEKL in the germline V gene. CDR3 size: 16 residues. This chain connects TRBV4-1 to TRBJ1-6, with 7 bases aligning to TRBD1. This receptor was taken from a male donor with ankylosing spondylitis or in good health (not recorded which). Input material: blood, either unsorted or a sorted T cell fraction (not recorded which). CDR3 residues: CASSQEATGRNSPLHF. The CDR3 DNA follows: TGCGCCAGCAGCCAAGAGGCGACAGGGAGGAATTCACCCCTCCACTTT.